This entry lists 16 T cell receptor beta chains sequenced from one sample in a study of blood T cell repertoires in COVID-19. The assay was immunoSEQ multiplex PCR, and TCRdb's table has in-frame clones only and misses some. The sample includes approximately 300,000 clones, approximately 89% seen only once; the top ten take approximately 5.3%. The sequencing sample was made of PBMCs or T cells enriched from blood (not recorded which). These receptors were obtained from a woman under 40 who had recovered from COVID-19.

The rearrangement links TRBV29-1 to TRBJ2-7; possibly TRBD1 for D (5 bases). Trimming removed 4 bases at V and 1 base at J, with 17 bases between. CDR3 length: 15 residues. Germline V CDR1 and CDR2: SQVTM, ANQGSEA. DNA of the CDR3: TGCAGCGTTGTAAAGCTCCGTGACAGATCCTACGAGCAGTACTTC. Translation gives CSVVKLRDRSYEQYF.

The J gene is TRBJ2-7, the V gene TRBV7-2, with D possibly being TRBD2 (6 bases). Germline CDR1 is SGHTA and CDR2 is FQGNSA. CDR3 length equals 16 residues. V was pared by 2 bases and J by 3 bases, with 17 bases between. The CDR3 region has the DNA TGTGCCAGCAGCTTAAGGGGAGGATCCACCCACTACGAGCAGTACTTC. It codes for CASSLRGGSTHYEQYF.

Written as DNA, the CDR3 is TGTGCCAGCAGCTTATCACTAGCGGGGTACACCGGGGAGCTGTTTTTT. Protein product: CASSLSLAGYTGELFF. This chain links TRBV7-3 with TRBJ2-2, with 10 bases fitting TRBD2. The CDR3 consists of 16 residues. Germline V gene sequence: CDR1 SGHTA, CDR2 FQGTGA. The J segment lost 3 bases and the V segment lost 2 bases, leaving 3 bases of the junction unmatched.

This clone has more than one count but fewer than ten. The chain has TRBV7-8 and TRBJ1-4; 7 bases map to TRBD1. The CDR3 loop spans 16 amino acids. The junction had 10 bases not matched to a gene; V was cut back by 5 bases and J by 4 bases. Germline CDR1 reads SGHVS; CDR2 reads FQNEAQ. The CDR3 sequence is CASSKGAGTVNEKLFF. The CDR3 DNA reads as TGTGCCAGCAGCAAAGGGGCAGGGACAGTTAATGAAAAACTGTTTTTT.

The CDR3 DNA reads as TGTGCCAGCAGCGTAGGGGCACCCCGGGACAACTCCTACAATGAGCAGTTCTTC. It encodes CASSVGAPRDNSYNEQFF. V usage is TRBV9 and J usage is TRBJ2-1; the D gene is possibly TRBD1 (6 bases). Germline V CDR1 and CDR2: SGDLS, YYNGEE. The CDR3 consists of 18 residues. Trimming left V 0 bases short and J 0 bases short, with 16 bases between. Based on the CDR3 plus reference TRBV9 and TRBJ2-1, the full variable domain is DSGVTQTPKHLITATGQRVTLRCSPRSGDLSVYWYQQSLDQGLQFLIQYYNGEERAKGNILERFSAQQFPDLHSELNLSSLELGDSALYFCASSVGAPRDNSYNEQFFGPGTRLTVL.

The genes are TRBV28 and TRBJ1-5; D gene ambiguous. CDR1 is MDHEN, CDR2 SYDVKM, per germline. The CDR3 consists of 17 residues. The V end lost 6 bases, the J end lost 1 base, and 19 bases lay between the germline ends. CDR3 sequence (DNA): TGTGCCAGCAGAATACGGACGGGAAGACGGAGCAATCAGCCCCAGCATTTT. Amino acids: CASRIRTGRRSNQPQHF.

This sequence joins TRBV2 and TRBJ1-6; the D is unclear. CDR3 length equals 15 residues. Trimming took 6 bases from V and 0 from J, leaving 9 bases between them. CDR1 is SNHLY and CDR2 is FYNNEI in the germline V gene. The CDR3 sequence is CASRRVSSYNSPLHF. DNA for the CDR3: TGTGCCAGCAGACGAGTGAGCTCCTATAATTCACCCCTCCACTTT.

This clone was observed a few times. This chain connects TRBV7-9 to TRBJ2-7; maybe TRBD2 (5 bases). CDR3 length equals 13 residues. Germline loops: CDR1 SEHNR, CDR2 FQNEAQ (reference sequence). V lost 4 bases to trimming and J lost 6 bases, with 13 bases between them. In DNA form, the CDR3 reads TGTGCCAGCAGCTCGGTAGGGAGAACCGAGCAGTACTTC. Its translation is CASSSVGRTEQYF.

The gene calls are TRBV19 and TRBJ1-6; D is perhaps TRBD1 (6 bases). This CDR3 spans 14 amino acids. Germline V gives CDR1 LNHDA, CDR2 SQIVND (reference sequence). Trimming took 3 bases from V and 8 from J, leaving 11 bases between them. CDR3 protein: CASSMGGPDSPLHF. The CDR3 bases are TGTGCCAGTAGTATGGGGGGGCCAGATTCACCCCTCCACTTT.

The CDR3 DNA sequence: TGTGCCAGCACCCTGGGACAGGGTGCTGGCTACACCTTC. Translating it yields CASTLGQGAGYTF. The chain combines TRBV3-1 (or the pseudogene TRBV3-2) with TRBJ1-2; 9 positions agree with TRBD1. The CDR3 totals 13 residues. V lost 7 bases to trimming and J lost 7 bases; unmatched junction nucleotides: 7. Germline V gene sequence: CDR1 LGHDT, CDR2 YNNKEL (reference sequence).

Here the CDR3 reads CARAGQGGSLHATNEKLFF. The CDR3 DNA reads TGTGCCAGAGCCGGACAGGGAGGGAGCTTACATGCAACTAATGAAAAACTGTTTTTT. The rearrangement links TRBV19 to TRBJ1-4, with TRBD1 matching over 8 bases. V trimming: 9 bases; J trimming: 0 bases; junction bases outside the gene matches: 18. This CDR3 contains 19 residues. The V gene's germline CDR1 is LNHDA and CDR2 SQIVND (reference sequence).

V is TRBV6-5 and J is TRBJ2-7; 8 positions match TRBD1. Germline CDR1 is MNHEY and CDR2 is SVGAGI. V shed 0 bases, J shed 5 bases, and the junction held 6 bases outside the gene matches. This CDR3 spans 15 amino acids. The CDR3 spells CASSYSTDRANEQYF. The CDR3 DNA sequence: TGTGCCAGCAGTTACTCTACGGACAGGGCCAACGAGCAGTACTTC.

The CDR3, as DNA: TGTGCCAGTAGTATAGCCCGGGGTAGCGGGGACACCGGGGAGCTGTTTTTT. This sequence encodes CASSIARGSGDTGELFF. V is TRBV19 and J is TRBJ2-2; 8 nucleotides agree with TRBD2. Germline V CDR1 and CDR2: LNHDA, SQIVND (reference sequence). CDR3 length equals 17 residues. The junction had 7 bases not matched to a gene; V was cut back by 1 base and J by 3 bases.

This sequence joins TRBV5-8 and TRBJ1-2; the D gene is possibly TRBD1 (5 bases). The CDR3 has 11 residues. Trimming removed 5 bases from V and 4 bases from J, with 6 bases in between. From germline, CDR1 is SGHTS and CDR2 YDEGEE. CDR3 protein: CASSTGYGYTF. DNA for the CDR3: TGTGCCAGCAGTACAGGCTATGGCTACACCTTC.

The genes are TRBV5-1 and TRBJ2-1; 8 bases line up with TRBD1. With V trimmed by 1 base and J by 9 bases, 6 bases remained unmatched. Germline loops: CDR1 SGHRS, CDR2 YFSETQ. This CDR3 is 14 amino acids long. DNA of the CDR3: TGCGCCAGCAGCTTGAAACAGGGGGTACCTGAGCAGTTCTTC. It specifies CASSLKQGVPEQFF. Full variable domain (rest looked up from reference TRBV5-1 and TRBJ2-1): KAGVTQTPRYLIKTRGQQVTLSCSPISGHRSVSWYQQTPGQGLQFLFEYFSETQRNKGNFPGRFSGRQFSNSRSEMNVSTLELGDSALYLCASSLKQGVPEQFFGPGTRLTVL.

The genes are TRBV28 and TRBJ2-7; no reliable D call. V was trimmed by 5 bases and J by 9 bases, leaving 17 bases between them. The CDR3 length is 13 residues. Per the germline V gene, CDR1 is MDHEN and CDR2 is SYDVKM. The CDR3 sequence: CASSDHHSPRQYF. The CDR3 DNA follows: TGTGCCAGCAGTGATCACCACAGCCCTCGGCAGTACTTC.